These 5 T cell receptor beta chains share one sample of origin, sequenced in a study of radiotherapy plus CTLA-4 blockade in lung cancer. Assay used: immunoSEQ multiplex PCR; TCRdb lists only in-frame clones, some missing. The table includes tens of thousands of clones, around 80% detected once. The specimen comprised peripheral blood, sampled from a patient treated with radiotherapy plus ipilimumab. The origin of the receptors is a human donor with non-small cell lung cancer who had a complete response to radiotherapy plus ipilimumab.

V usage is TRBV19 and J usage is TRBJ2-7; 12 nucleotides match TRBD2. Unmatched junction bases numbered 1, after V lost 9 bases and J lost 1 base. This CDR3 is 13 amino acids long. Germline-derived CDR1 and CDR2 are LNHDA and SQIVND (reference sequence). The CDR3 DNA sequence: TGTGCCAGCGGACTAGCGGGGTCCTACGAGCAGTACTTC. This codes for CASGLAGSYEQYF.

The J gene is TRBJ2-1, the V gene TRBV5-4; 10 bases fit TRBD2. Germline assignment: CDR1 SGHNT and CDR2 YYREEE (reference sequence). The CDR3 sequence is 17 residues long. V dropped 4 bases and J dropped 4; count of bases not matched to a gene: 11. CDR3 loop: CASSENTGTSVYNEQFF. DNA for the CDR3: TGTGCCAGCAGCGAAAATACCGGGACTAGCGTTTACAATGAGCAGTTCTTC.

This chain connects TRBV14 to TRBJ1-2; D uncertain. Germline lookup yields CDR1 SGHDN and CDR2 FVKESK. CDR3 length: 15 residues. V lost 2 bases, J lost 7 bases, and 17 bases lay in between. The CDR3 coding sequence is TGTGCCAGCAGCCAATGGTCCGGGGATCTCCGTGGCTACACCTTC. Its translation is CASSQWSGDLRGYTF.

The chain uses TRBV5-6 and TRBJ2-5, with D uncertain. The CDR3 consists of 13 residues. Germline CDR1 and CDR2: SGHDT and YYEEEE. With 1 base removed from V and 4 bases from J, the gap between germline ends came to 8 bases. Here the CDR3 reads CASSLSVLETQYF. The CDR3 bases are TGTGCCAGCAGCTTGTCGGTACTAGAGACCCAGTACTTC. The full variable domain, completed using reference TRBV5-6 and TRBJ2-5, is DAGVTQSPTHLIKTRGQQVTLRCSPKSGHDTVSWYQQALGQGPQFIFQYYEEEERQRGNFPDRFSGHQFPNYSSELNVNALLLGDSALYLCASSLSVLETQYFGPGTRLLVL.

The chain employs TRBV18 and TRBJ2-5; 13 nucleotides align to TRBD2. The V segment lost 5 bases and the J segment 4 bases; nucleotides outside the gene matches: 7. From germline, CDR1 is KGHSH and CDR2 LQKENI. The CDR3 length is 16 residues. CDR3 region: CASSEGLAGARETQYF. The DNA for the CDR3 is TGTGCCAGCTCAGAAGGACTAGCGGGAGCTCGAGAGACCCAGTACTTC.